The entry below gives a single T cell receptor (beta chain) sequence along with its context. Antigen specificity is unknown. CDR1 and CDR2 from the germline V gene are SGHTA and FQGNSA. V trimming: 5 bases; J trimming: 6 bases; junction bases outside the gene matches: 6. The CDR3 consists of 13 residues. This entry belongs to a study of cytomegalovirus exposure and HLA in healthy donors. Overall study: An earlier analysis found 117 million unique TCR beta sequences from approximately 190 million T cells. Study conclusions and caveats: In a later analysis, TCR beta V- and J-gene trimming showed a link to a missense DCLRE1C variant.

Both 60 Vbeta primers and 13 Jbeta primers went into the PCR. Only in-frame clones appear in the TCRdb table, and some are missing; sequencing was by immunoSEQ multiplex PCR. The table includes about 160,000 clones, 60% to 70% detected once. The sequencing sample was made of PBMCs. The chain is built from TRBV7-2 and TRBJ1-2; 7 bases line up with TRBD1. The clonotype comes from a woman aged 55 to 70 in good health and CMV-seropositive. CDR3 residues: CASSLDRPNGYTF. CDR3 nucleotide sequence: TGTGCCAGCAGCCTGGACAGGCCCAATGGCTACACCTTC. Combining the CDR3 with reference TRBV7-2 and TRBJ1-2 gives the whole variable domain GAGVSQSPSNKVTEKGKDVELRCDPISGHTALYWYRQSLGQGLEFLIYFQGNSAPDKSGLPSDRFSAERTGGSVSTLTIQRTQQEDSAVYLCASSLDRPNGYTFGSGTRLTVV.